This TCR beta chain was documented in a study of blood T cell repertoires in COVID-19. Assay: immunoSEQ multiplex PCR; the TCRdb copy retains only in-frame clones and omits some. Of about 250,000 clones in the sample, around 80% were seen once. CDR3 size: 12 residues. Trimming took off 4 bases at V and 4 bases at J, with 7 bases between the two ends. CDR1 PRHDT and CDR2 FYEKMQ come from the germline V gene (reference sequence). The chain has TRBV13 and TRBJ1-2, with D unresolved. The source material was peripheral blood. This sequence was found in a man aged 35 to 55 with active or convalescent COVID-19. CDR3 DNA: TGTGCCAGCAGCTCTCGTTCCTATGGCTACACCTTC. Its translation is CASSSRSYGYTF.